The 20 T cell receptor beta chains below were found in one sample sequenced in a study of OX40 agonist ivuxolimab in advanced cancers. Library creation used the immunoSEQ multiplex PCR assay. As stored in TCRdb, this immuneACCESS dataset retains in-frame rearrangements with V and J assigned. A fraction of the clones does not appear; measured against another copy, unresolved V genes explain less than half of the discrepancy, and the remainder lacks a known reason. This sample is represented by around 60,000 clones; about nine tenths of them were singletons. 16% of the sample comes from the top ten. Sequences were derived from CD4+ or CD8+ T cells sorted from blood, sampled in a trial of the OX40 agonist ivuxolimab. These receptors were collected from an adult with an advanced solid tumor such as melanoma, head and neck, liver or kidney cancer.

This rearrangement joins TRBV28 to TRBJ2-1, with D tentatively TRBD1 or TRBD2 (5 bases each). The CDR3 consists of 17 residues. V was trimmed by 5 bases and J by 0 bases, leaving 17 bases between them. Germline V gene lookup returns CDR1 MDHEN and CDR2 SYDVKM. The DNA of the CDR3 is TGTGCCAGCAGTCCCTACTGGGACCCCCGCTCCTACAATGAGCAGTTCTTC. It is translated as CASSPYWDPRSYNEQFF.

The V call is TRBV11-2, the J call TRBJ1-1; D gene unclear. The V gene lost 5 bases and the J gene lost 3 bases, with 16 bases spanning the gap. Germline assignment: CDR1 SGHAT and CDR2 FQNNGV. The CDR3 consists of 15 residues. The CDR3 DNA reads TGTGCCAGCAGCGCGAGACTCCTCAGGCACACTGAAGCTTTCTTT. Its protein is CASSARLLRHTEAFF.

This clone was seen once. The V and J genes are TRBV28 and TRBJ2-7, with no clear D. The CDR3 runs 10 residues. Trimming cost V 7 bases and J 3 bases, with 4 bases left between them. Germline V gene sequence: CDR1 MDHEN, CDR2 SYDVKM. The CDR3 loop reads CASMGYEQYF. The DNA of the CDR3 is TGTGCCAGCATGGGCTACGAGCAGTACTTC.

V is TRBV19 and J is TRBJ2-3; 14 bases are a match to TRBD2. Germline assignment: CDR1 LNHDA and CDR2 SQIVND (reference sequence). There are 20 residues in the CDR3. V lost 2 bases to trimming and J lost 2 bases; unmatched junction nucleotides: 12. The CDR3 sequence is CASSIFPPGTSGSATDTQYF. In DNA form, the CDR3 reads TGTGCCAGTAGTATATTCCCCCCCGGGACTAGCGGGAGTGCCACAGATACGCAGTATTTT.

This clone came up once. V and J are TRBV11-1 and TRBJ2-5; TRBD2 is a possible D gene (6 bases). The CDR3 length is 15 residues. Trimming removed 0 bases from V and 5 bases from J, with 13 bases in between. The germline V gene encodes CDR1 SGHAT and CDR2 FQDESV (reference sequence). The CDR3 nucleotides read TGTGCCAGCAGCTTAGCGTCGGATGGAGGGGAGACCCAGTACTTC. Its translation: CASSLASDGGETQYF.

This rearrangement joins TRBV9 to TRBJ2-7; 10 nucleotides align to TRBD2. Germline V lookup: CDR1 SGDLS, CDR2 YYNGEE. CDR3 length: 16 residues. Trimming cost V 0 bases and J 5 bases; bases outside gene matches: 8. The CDR3 loop reads CASSVARAGGKNEQYF. DNA of the CDR3: TGTGCCAGCAGCGTAGCCAGAGCGGGAGGGAAAAACGAGCAGTACTTC.

The chain joins TRBV18 to TRBJ2-1; the match to TRBD2 covers 8 bases. The CDR3 contains 14 residues. Looked up from germline, CDR1 is KGHSH and CDR2 is LQKENI. V gave up 6 bases and J gave up 4 bases; unmatched junction bases: 5. Written as DNA, the CDR3 is TGTGCCAGCTCGCGACTAGCGACTTACAATGAGCAGTTCTTC. Protein: CASSRLATYNEQFF.

This chain connects TRBV6-1 to TRBJ2-7; D unclear. Germline V lookup: CDR1 MNHNS, CDR2 SASEGT. Between the trimmed V and J ends, which lost 2 bases and 6 bases, there was a span of 5 bases. The CDR3 runs 11 residues. The CDR3 region has the DNA TGTGCCAGCAGTGAATGGGCCGAGCAGTACTTC. Its translation: CASSEWAEQYF.

This clone is medium-sized (0.01 to 0.1%). This chain joins TRBV18 and TRBJ2-7; D is possibly TRBD2 (6 bases). V shed 1 base and J shed 2 bases, with 12 bases lying between them. The CDR3 contains 15 residues. The germline V gene has CDR1 KGHSH and CDR2 LQKENI. CDR3 amino acids: CASSPRRELPYEQYF. The CDR3 nucleotides read TGTGCCAGCTCACCACGACGGGAGCTACCCTACGAGCAGTACTTC.

This CDR3 is CASRLQGVANTEAFF. Here the CDR3 DNA reads TGTGCCAGCAGATTACAGGGGGTGGCGAACACTGAAGCTTTCTTT. J is TRBJ1-1 and V is TRBV6-5; 8 nucleotides match TRBD1. Germline V gene sequence: CDR1 MNHEY, CDR2 SVGAGI. Losses at the gene ends were 6 bases for V and 1 base for J; bases not matched to a gene: 7. The CDR3 length is 15 residues.

This chain links TRBV5-4 with TRBJ1-4, with no clear D. This CDR3 is built from 17 residues. The germline V gene has CDR1 SGHNT and CDR2 YYREEE (reference sequence). Trimming left V 3 bases short and J 2 bases short, with 17 bases between. The DNA of the CDR3 is TGTGCCAGCAGCTCGAGGGTGGGGAGACCGACTAATGAAAAACTGTTTTTT. Its translation is CASSSRVGRPTNEKLFF. Drawing the rest from reference TRBV5-4 and TRBJ1-4, the complete variable domain is ETGVTQSPTHLIKTRGQQVTLRCSSQSGHNTVSWYQQALGQGPQFIFQYYREEENGRGNFPPRFSGLQFPNYSSELNVNALELDDSALYLCASSSRVGRPTNEKLFFGSGTQLSVL.

The CDR3 reads CASSPGIGDSYSNQPQHF. Here the CDR3 DNA reads TGTGCCAGCAGCCCCGGTATAGGGGACAGCTATAGCAATCAGCCCCAGCATTTT. The chain combines TRBV7-9 with TRBJ1-5, with 7 bases lining up with TRBD1. Germline CDR1 reads SEHNR; CDR2 reads FQNEAQ (reference sequence). The CDR3 is made up of 18 amino acids. Trimming at V came to 5 bases and at J to 0 bases, leaving 13 bases not matched to a gene.

This clone was seen once. This chain joins TRBV28 and TRBJ2-6, with D possibly matching TRBD1 (6 bases). V was cut by 6 bases and J by 0 bases, with 12 bases left in between. The CDR3 extends over 16 amino acids. Germline CDR1 is MDHEN and CDR2 is SYDVKM. The CDR3 is CASRVAGASGANVLTF. The CDR3 DNA reads as TGTGCCAGCAGAGTGGCAGGGGCCTCTGGGGCCAACGTCCTGACTTTC.

This clone was recorded a few times. CDR3 in DNA: TGTGCCAGCAGCCATCCGGGACTAGCGGGCACCGGGGAGCTGTTTTTT. Protein product: CASSHPGLAGTGELFF. J is TRBJ2-2 and V is TRBV5-4; TRBD2 aligns across 12 bases. Germline CDR1 reads SGHNT; CDR2 reads YYREEE (reference sequence). The CDR3 is 16 amino acids. V dropped 4 bases and J dropped 4; count of bases not matched to a gene: 5.

V is TRBV6-5 and J is TRBJ1-1; D call uncertain. CDR1 is MNHEY, CDR2 SVGAGI, per germline. This CDR3 contains 13 residues. The V gene lost 2 bases and the J gene lost 1 base, with 5 bases spanning the gap. CDR3 amino acids: CASSYGRNTEAFF. CDR3 sequence (DNA): TGTGCCAGCAGTTACGGGAGGAACACTGAAGCTTTCTTT.

The rearrangement joins TRBV7-2 to TRBJ2-2; D is ambiguous. The CDR3 runs to 15 residues. The germline V gene encodes CDR1 SGHTA and CDR2 FQGNSA. V lost 5 bases to trimming and J lost 4 bases, with 14 bases between them. This CDR3 is CASSPGRITTGELFF. CDR3 DNA sequence: TGTGCCAGCAGCCCAGGAAGAATCACCACCGGGGAGCTGTTTTTT. The full variable domain, in which reference TRBV7-2 and TRBJ2-2 provide the parts outside the CDR3, is GAGVSQSPSNKVTEKGKDVELRCDPISGHTALYWYRQSLGQGLEFLIYFQGNSAPDKSGLPSDRFSAERTGGSVSTLTIQRTQQEDSAVYLCASSPGRITTGELFFGEGSRLTVL.

This clone was counted only a few times. The rearrangement uses TRBV7-2 and TRBJ2-7; tentatively, D is TRBD1 (5 bases). Germline CDR1 is SGHTA and CDR2 is FQGNSA. V shed 5 bases and J shed 3 bases, with 23 bases lying between them. This CDR3 region has 17 residues. CDR3 region: CASSRILRGRTNYEQYF. CDR3 nucleotides: TGTGCCAGCAGCCGAATCTTAAGGGGCCGTACCAACTACGAGCAGTACTTC.

The CDR3 reads CASSMAGLAGGISYNEQFF. Written as DNA, the CDR3 is TGTGCCAGTAGTATGGCGGGACTAGCGGGAGGGATCTCCTACAATGAGCAGTTCTTC. The rearrangement links TRBV19 to TRBJ2-1; 16 bases agree with TRBD2. CDR1 and CDR2 (germline): LNHDA, SQIVND (reference sequence). After removal of 3 bases from V and 0 bases from J, the junction contained 5 bases not matched to a gene. This CDR3 is built from 19 residues.

As regards this clone: Its ends do not fully match the called genes, so a read error is possible. This chain uses TRBV7-7 with TRBJ2-3, with D uncertain. CDR1 and CDR2 from the germline V gene are SSHAT and FNYEAQ (reference sequence). The CDR3 sequence is 13 residues long. The CDR3 bases are TGTGCTAGCAGCTTAGACCTCACAGATACGCAGTATTTT. It translates to CASSLDLTDTQYF.

This rearrangement joins TRBV19 to TRBJ1-5; D call uncertain. The V end lost 5 bases, the J end lost 1 base, and 12 bases lay between the germline ends. There are 15 residues in the CDR3. The V gene's germline CDR1 is LNHDA and CDR2 SQIVND (reference sequence). The CDR3 loop is CASSFGDRSNQPQHF. The CDR3, as DNA: TGTGCCAGTAGTTTTGGGGATAGGAGCAATCAGCCCCAGCATTTT.